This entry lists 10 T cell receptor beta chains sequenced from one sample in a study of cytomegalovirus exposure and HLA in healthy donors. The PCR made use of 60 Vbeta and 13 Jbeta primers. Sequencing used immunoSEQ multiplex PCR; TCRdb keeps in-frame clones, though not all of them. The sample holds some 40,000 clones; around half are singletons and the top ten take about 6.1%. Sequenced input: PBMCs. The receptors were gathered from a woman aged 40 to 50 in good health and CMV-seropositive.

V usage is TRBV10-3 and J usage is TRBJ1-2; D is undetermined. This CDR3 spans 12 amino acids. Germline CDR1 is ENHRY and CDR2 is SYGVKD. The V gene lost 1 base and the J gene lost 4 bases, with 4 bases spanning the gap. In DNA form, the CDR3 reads TGTGCCATCAGTGAGTTCGTCTATGGCTACACCTTC. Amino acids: CAISEFVYGYTF.

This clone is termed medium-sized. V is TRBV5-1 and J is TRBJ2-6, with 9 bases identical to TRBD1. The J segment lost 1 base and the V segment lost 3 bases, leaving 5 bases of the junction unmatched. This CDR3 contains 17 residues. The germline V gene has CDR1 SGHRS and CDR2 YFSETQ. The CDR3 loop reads CASSSGTGFSGANVLTF. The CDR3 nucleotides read TGCGCCAGCAGCTCCGGGACAGGGTTTTCTGGGGCCAACGTCCTGACTTTC.

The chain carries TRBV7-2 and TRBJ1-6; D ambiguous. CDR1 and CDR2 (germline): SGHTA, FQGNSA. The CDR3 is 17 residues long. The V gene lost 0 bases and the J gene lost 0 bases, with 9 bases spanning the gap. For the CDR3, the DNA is TGTGCCAGCAGCTTAGCGTATCGGAGCTCCTATAATTCACCCCTCCACTTT. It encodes CASSLAYRSSYNSPLHF. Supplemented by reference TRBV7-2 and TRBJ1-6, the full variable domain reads GAGVSQSPSNKVTEKGKDVELRCDPISGHTALYWYRQSLGQGLEFLIYFQGNSAPDKSGLPSDRFSAERTGGSVSTLTIQRTQQEDSAVYLCASSLAYRSSYNSPLHFGNGTRLTVT.

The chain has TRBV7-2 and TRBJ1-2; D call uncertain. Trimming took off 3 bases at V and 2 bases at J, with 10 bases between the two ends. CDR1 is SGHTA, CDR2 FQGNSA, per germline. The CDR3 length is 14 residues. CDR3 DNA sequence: TGTGCCAGCAGCTTTAAAACCGAGAACTATGGCTACACCTTC. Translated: CASSFKTENYGYTF.

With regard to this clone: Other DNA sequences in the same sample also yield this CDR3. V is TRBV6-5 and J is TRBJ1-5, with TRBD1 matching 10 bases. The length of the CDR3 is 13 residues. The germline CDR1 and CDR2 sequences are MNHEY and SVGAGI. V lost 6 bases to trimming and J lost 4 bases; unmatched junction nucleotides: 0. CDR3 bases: TGTGCCAGCAGGGGACAGGGGAATCAGCCCCAGCATTTT. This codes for CASRGQGNQPQHF.

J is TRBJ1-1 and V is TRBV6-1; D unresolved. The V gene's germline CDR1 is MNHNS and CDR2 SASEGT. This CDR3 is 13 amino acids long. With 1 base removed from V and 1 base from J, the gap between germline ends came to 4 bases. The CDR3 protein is CASSEGENTEAFF. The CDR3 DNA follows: TGTGCCAGCAGTGAAGGAGAGAACACTGAAGCTTTCTTT.

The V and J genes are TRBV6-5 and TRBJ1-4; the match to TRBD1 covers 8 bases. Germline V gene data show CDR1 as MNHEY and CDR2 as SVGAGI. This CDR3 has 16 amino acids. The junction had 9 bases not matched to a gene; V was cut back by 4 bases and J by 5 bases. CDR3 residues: CASSSESTGENEKLFF. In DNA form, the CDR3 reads TGTGCCAGCAGTTCCGAATCGACAGGGGAGAATGAAAAACTGTTTTTT.

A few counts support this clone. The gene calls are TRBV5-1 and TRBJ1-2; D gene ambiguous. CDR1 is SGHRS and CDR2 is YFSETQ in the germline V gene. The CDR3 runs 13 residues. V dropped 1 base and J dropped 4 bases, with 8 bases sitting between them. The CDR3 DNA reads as TGCGCCAGCAGCTTGCAAGGGAGCTATGGCTACACCTTC. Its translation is CASSLQGSYGYTF.

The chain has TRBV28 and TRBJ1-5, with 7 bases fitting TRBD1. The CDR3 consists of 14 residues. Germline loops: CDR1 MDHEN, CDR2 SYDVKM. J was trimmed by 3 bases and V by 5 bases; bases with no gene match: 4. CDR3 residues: CASSRTGNNQPQHF. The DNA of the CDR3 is TGTGCCAGCAGTCGGACAGGCAACAATCAGCCCCAGCATTTT.

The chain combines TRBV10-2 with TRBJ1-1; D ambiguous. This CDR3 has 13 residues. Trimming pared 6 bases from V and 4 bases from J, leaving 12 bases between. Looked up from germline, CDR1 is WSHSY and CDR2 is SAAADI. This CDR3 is CASRDGRPTEAFF. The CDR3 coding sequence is TGCGCCAGCAGGGACGGGAGGCCCACTGAAGCTTTCTTT.